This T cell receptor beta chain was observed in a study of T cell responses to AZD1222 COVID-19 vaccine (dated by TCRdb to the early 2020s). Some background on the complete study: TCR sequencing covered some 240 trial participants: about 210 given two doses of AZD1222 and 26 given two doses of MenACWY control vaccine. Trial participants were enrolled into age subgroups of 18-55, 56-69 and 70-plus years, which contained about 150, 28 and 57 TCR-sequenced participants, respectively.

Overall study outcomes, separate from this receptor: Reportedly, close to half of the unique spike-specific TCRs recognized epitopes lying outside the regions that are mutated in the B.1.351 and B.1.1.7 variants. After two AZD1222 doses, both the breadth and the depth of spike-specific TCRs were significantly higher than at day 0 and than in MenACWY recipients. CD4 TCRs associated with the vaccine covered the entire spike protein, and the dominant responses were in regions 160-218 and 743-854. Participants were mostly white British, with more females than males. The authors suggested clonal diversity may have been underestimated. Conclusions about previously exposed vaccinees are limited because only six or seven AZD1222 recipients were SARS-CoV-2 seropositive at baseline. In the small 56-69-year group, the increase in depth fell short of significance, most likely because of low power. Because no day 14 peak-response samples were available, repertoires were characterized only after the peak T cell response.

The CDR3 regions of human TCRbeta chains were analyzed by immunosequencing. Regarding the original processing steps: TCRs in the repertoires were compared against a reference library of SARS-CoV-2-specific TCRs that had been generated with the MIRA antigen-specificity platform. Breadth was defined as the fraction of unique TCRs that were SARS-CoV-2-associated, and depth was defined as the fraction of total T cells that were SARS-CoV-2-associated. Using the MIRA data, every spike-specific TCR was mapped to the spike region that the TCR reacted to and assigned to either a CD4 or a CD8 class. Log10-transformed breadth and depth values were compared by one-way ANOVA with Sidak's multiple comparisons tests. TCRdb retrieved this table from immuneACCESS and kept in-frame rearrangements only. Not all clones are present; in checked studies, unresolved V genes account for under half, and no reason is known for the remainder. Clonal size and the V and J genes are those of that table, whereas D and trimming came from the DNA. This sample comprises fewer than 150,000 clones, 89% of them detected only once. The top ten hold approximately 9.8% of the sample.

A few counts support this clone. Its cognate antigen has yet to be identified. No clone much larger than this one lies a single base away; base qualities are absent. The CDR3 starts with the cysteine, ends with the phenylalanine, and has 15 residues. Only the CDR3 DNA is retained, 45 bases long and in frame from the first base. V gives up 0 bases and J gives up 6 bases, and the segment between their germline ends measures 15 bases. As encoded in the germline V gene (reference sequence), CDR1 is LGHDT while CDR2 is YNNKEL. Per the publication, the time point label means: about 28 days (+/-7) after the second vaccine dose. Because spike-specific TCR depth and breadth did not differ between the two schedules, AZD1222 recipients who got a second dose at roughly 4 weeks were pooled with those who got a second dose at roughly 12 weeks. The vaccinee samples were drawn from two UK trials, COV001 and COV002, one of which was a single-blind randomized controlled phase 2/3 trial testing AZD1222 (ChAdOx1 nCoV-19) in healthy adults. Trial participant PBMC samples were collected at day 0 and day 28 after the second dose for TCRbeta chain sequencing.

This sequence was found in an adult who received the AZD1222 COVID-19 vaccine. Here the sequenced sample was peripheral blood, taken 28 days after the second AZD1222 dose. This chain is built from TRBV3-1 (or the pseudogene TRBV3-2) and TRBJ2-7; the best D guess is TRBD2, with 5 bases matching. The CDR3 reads CASSQDLTWRAEQYF. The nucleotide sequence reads TGTGCCAGCAGCCAAGATTTAACTTGGCGGGCCGAGCAGTACTTC.